These 29 T cell receptor beta chains originate from one sample sequenced in a study of CD8 T cells in Susac syndrome. Reverse transcription of roughly 0.5 to 1 ug RNA was performed with random hexamers. TCRdb analysed the immunoSEQ multiplex PCR reads with MiXCR anew, one entry per CDR3 protein. The sample carries approximately 160,000 distinct CDR3 sequences, 94% recorded once. The specimen sequenced was CD4+ T cells from PBMCs. The receptors originated from a human donor with multiple sclerosis.

J is TRBJ2-2 and V is TRBV2; 7 bases align to TRBD1. Unmatched junction bases numbered 3, after V lost 7 bases and J lost 1 base. The CDR3 is 14 amino acids. The germline gives CDR1 SNHLY, CDR2 FYNNEI. The CDR3 coding sequence is TGTGCCAGCACGGGACAGTGGAACACCGGGGAGCTGTTTTTT. Its protein is CASTGQWNTGELFF.

The J gene is TRBJ1-5, the V gene TRBV19; D remains ambiguous. CDR1 is LNHDA, CDR2 SQIVND, per germline (reference sequence). V dropped 0 bases and J dropped 3 bases, with 3 bases sitting between them. The CDR3 consists of 13 residues. The CDR3 loop reads CASSIDPNQPQHF. In nucleotides, the CDR3 is TGTGCCAGTAGTATAGATCCCAATCAGCCCCAGCATTTT.

V is TRBV30 and J is TRBJ1-1; D is unresolved. The CDR3 loop spans 13 amino acids. CDR1 is GTSNPN and CDR2 is SVGIG in the germline V gene (reference sequence). V was clipped by 4 bases and J by 4 bases, with 13 bases between them. The CDR3 DNA reads as TGTGCCTGGATCCCGATAGGAGGCACTGAAGCTTTCTTT. Amino acid sequence: CAWIPIGGTEAFF.

The chain uses TRBV3-1 and TRBJ2-7; D is unresolved. Trimming stripped 1 base from V and 4 bases from J, with 5 bases between. The CDR3 has 12 amino acids. CDR1 and CDR2 from the germline V gene are LGHDT and YNNKEL (reference sequence). CDR3 residues: CASSQGVYEQYF. CDR3 nucleotides: TGTGCCAGCAGCCAAGGGGTTTACGAGCAGTACTTC.

The chain employs TRBV30 and TRBJ1-6; 7 positions match TRBD1. With V trimmed by 2 bases and J by 8 bases, 6 bases remained unmatched. The length of the CDR3 is 14 residues. CDR1 is GTSNPN, CDR2 SVGIG, per germline (reference sequence). CDR3 loop: CAWSSLQGDSPLHF. CDR3 sequence (DNA): TGTGCCTGGAGTTCACTCCAGGGGGATTCACCCCTCCACTTT.

The chain is built from TRBV24-1 and TRBJ2-5, with D perhaps TRBD1 or TRBD2 (5 bases each). CDR1 KGHDR and CDR2 SFDVKD come from the germline V gene. The CDR3 has 14 residues. V lost 5 bases to trimming and J lost 5 bases, with 14 bases between them. The CDR3 is CATSGGAGSETQYF. The CDR3 DNA sequence: TGTGCCACCAGTGGAGGGGCTGGGTCGGAGACCCAGTACTTC.

This chain uses TRBV30 with TRBJ2-4; 8 nucleotides match TRBD2. Germline-derived CDR1 and CDR2 are GTSNPN and SVGIG (reference sequence). Trimming at V came to 3 bases and at J to 6 bases, leaving 10 bases not matched to a gene. The CDR3 has 15 amino acids. CDR3: CAWSSGLAGGNIQYF. CDR3 coding DNA: TGTGCCTGGAGCTCCGGGCTAGCGGGCGGAAACATTCAGTACTTC.

DNA for the CDR3: TGCAGTGCTAGAGATAGGGGGACAGGGGGGAGTGAAGCTTTCTTT. This encodes CSARDRGTGGSEAFF. The rearrangement uses TRBV20-1 and TRBJ1-1, with 11 bases identical to TRBD1. V trimming: 0 bases; J trimming: 7 bases; junction bases outside the gene matches: 7. The V gene's germline CDR1 is DFQATT and CDR2 SNEGSKA (reference sequence). The CDR3 consists of 15 residues.

The chain uses TRBV27 and TRBJ1-2, with D possibly TRBD1 on 6 matching bases. Looked up from germline, CDR1 is MNHEY and CDR2 is SMNVEV (reference sequence). Trimming left V 3 bases short and J 6 bases short, with 17 bases between. This CDR3 has 15 amino acids. DNA for the CDR3: TGTGCCAGCAGTTTTCGGGCCCCCAGGGGCCATGGCTACACCTTC. Translated, it gives CASSFRAPRGHGYTF.

V gene TRBV6-5 combines with J gene TRBJ2-7; D ambiguous. The V end lost 2 bases, the J end lost 4 bases, and 18 bases lay between the germline ends. The CDR3 is made up of 16 amino acids. CDR1 and CDR2 from the germline V gene are MNHEY and SVGAGI. The CDR3 region has the DNA TGTGCCAGCAGTTACCCGTCGGTTACCGGGTTATACGAGCAGTACTTC. Amino acids: CASSYPSVTGLYEQYF.

To note about this clonotype: Because the CDR3's place on the DNA is in doubt, the DNA is left out and the CDR3 is given as listed by TCRdb. V and J are TRBV18 and TRBJ2-7; the D segment call TRBD1 is taken from the table without a DNA check. The CDR3 contains 16 residues when both ends are counted. Germline V lookup: CDR1 KGHSH, CDR2 LQKENI. The CDR3 reads CASSPFDSSSGDEQYF.

V and J are TRBV12-5 and TRBJ1-3, with D tentatively TRBD1 (5 bases). With 6 bases removed from V and 4 bases from J, the gap between germline ends came to 13 bases. CDR1 and CDR2 from the germline V gene are LGHNT and FRNRAP. The CDR3 loop spans 14 amino acids. CDR3 DNA sequence: TGTGCTAGTGGCCCCCGGGGGGTCGGAAACACCATATATTTT. This gives the protein CASGPRGVGNTIYF. The variable domain in full, completed from reference TRBV12-5 and TRBJ1-3, reads DARVTQTPRHKVTEMGQEVTMRCQPILGHNTVFWYRQTMMQGLELLAYFRNRAPLDDSGMPKDRFSAEMPDATLATLKIQPSEPRDSAVYFCASGPRGVGNTIYFGEGSWLTVV.

The chain has TRBV7-2 and TRBJ2-2; 7 bases align to TRBD1. The CDR3 extends over 13 amino acids. Per the germline V gene, CDR1 is SGHTA and CDR2 is FQGNSA. V gave up 0 bases and J gave up 8 bases; unmatched junction bases: 0. CDR3 residues: CASSLARGGELFF. CDR3 nucleotide sequence: TGTGCCAGCAGCTTAGCCAGGGGGGGGGAGCTGTTTTTT.

The J gene is TRBJ2-7, the V gene TRBV20-1; no reliable D call. Germline values: CDR1 DFQATT, CDR2 SNEGSKA (reference sequence). The CDR3 has 10 amino acids. Trimming cost V 7 bases and J 3 bases, with 7 bases left between them. The DNA of the CDR3 is TGCAGTGGACCGGTCTACGAGCAGTACTTC. Translating gives CSGPVYEQYF.

V usage is TRBV5-1 and J usage is TRBJ2-2; a weak D match, TRBD2 (5 bases). This CDR3 has 14 residues. Germline loops: CDR1 SGHRS, CDR2 YFSETQ. Trimming stripped 7 bases from V and 4 bases from J, with 14 bases between. This CDR3 reads CASSLSGLTGELFF. CDR3 nucleotides: TGCGCCAGCTCCCTCAGCGGCCTCACCGGGGAGCTGTTTTTT.

The chain has TRBV24-1 and TRBJ2-1; 13 bases match TRBD2. CDR1 is KGHDR and CDR2 is SFDVKD in the germline V gene. J was trimmed by 7 bases and V by 2 bases; bases with no gene match: 7. CDR3 length: 17 amino acids. The CDR3 reads CATSDSGLAGAGNEQFF. The CDR3 coding sequence is TGTGCCACCAGTGATTCCGGACTAGCGGGAGCCGGGAATGAGCAGTTCTTC.

The chain couples TRBV19 to TRBJ2-7; 7 bases agree with TRBD2. The germline gives CDR1 LNHDA, CDR2 SQIVND (reference sequence). V shed 4 bases, J shed 2 bases, and the junction held 2 bases outside the gene matches. This CDR3 contains 13 residues. The CDR3 region has the DNA TGTGCCAGTAGTACTAGCGGTCCCTACGAGCAGTACTTC. This codes for CASSTSGPYEQYF.

The V call is TRBV7-2, the J call TRBJ2-7; D not certain. The V gene lost 1 base and the J gene lost 4 bases, with 5 bases spanning the gap. This CDR3 region has 12 residues. Per the germline V gene, CDR1 is SGHTA and CDR2 is FQGNSA. CDR3 nucleotides: TGTGCCAGCAGCTTAGGAATGTACGAGCAGTACTTC. Translating gives CASSLGMYEQYF. Full variable domain (remainder filled in from reference TRBV7-2 and TRBJ2-7): GAGVSQSPSNKVTEKGKDVELRCDPISGHTALYWYRQSLGQGLEFLIYFQGNSAPDKSGLPSDRFSAERTGGSVSTLTIQRTQQEDSAVYLCASSLGMYEQYFGPGTRLTVT.

This chain uses TRBV11-2 with TRBJ2-5, with 9 bases lining up with TRBD1. Germline CDR1 reads SGHAT; CDR2 reads FQNNGV. The V and J ends lost 2 bases and 2 bases, in that order; junction bases with no gene match: 6. The CDR3 runs to 16 residues. The CDR3 protein is CASSLSWTGAQETQYF. The CDR3 coding sequence is TGTGCCAGCAGCTTATCGTGGACAGGGGCGCAAGAGACCCAGTACTTC. The full variable domain, completed using reference TRBV11-2 and TRBJ2-5, is EAGVAQSPRYKIIEKRQSVAFWCNPISGHATLYWYQQILGQGPKLLIQFQNNGVVDDSQLPKDRFSAERLKGVDSTLKIQPAKLEDSAVYLCASSLSWTGAQETQYFGPGTRLLVL.

The V gene is TRBV18, the J gene TRBJ2-3, with D uncertain. Trimming took 0 bases from V and 5 from J, leaving 6 bases between them. Germline V gives CDR1 KGHSH, CDR2 LQKENI. The CDR3 loop spans 13 amino acids. The CDR3 here is CASSPPAGDTQYF. The CDR3 coding sequence is TGTGCCAGCTCACCACCGGCCGGAGATACGCAGTATTTT.

This rearrangement joins TRBV2 to TRBJ1-1, with a weak D call TRBD1 (5 bases). The CDR3 contains 14 residues. Looked up from germline, CDR1 is SNHLY and CDR2 is FYNNEI. V lost 9 bases and J lost 4, with 18 bases in between. The CDR3 spells CASALEKTVTEAFF. In DNA, the CDR3 is TGTGCCAGTGCCCTGGAGAAGACAGTCACTGAAGCTTTCTTT.

The chain recombines TRBV3-1 with TRBJ1-5; 11 bases align to TRBD1. CDR1 LGHDT and CDR2 YNNKEL come from the germline V gene (reference sequence). The ends lost 6 bases at V and 4 bases at J; junction bases unmatched: 5. The CDR3 runs 15 residues. The CDR3 is CASSRTGGANQPQHF. CDR3 in DNA: TGTGCCAGCAGTCGGACAGGGGGCGCGAATCAGCCCCAGCATTTT.

The CDR3 DNA follows: TGTGCCAGCAGAAAACTGGGGTCAACTAATGAAAAACTGTTTTTT. Protein product: CASRKLGSTNEKLFF. This sequence joins TRBV27 and TRBJ1-4; D remains unclear. The germline V gene has CDR1 MNHEY and CDR2 SMNVEV (reference sequence). The germline V and J ends were trimmed by 6 bases and 0 bases, with 11 bases remaining between them. This CDR3 spans 15 amino acids.

The chain employs TRBV6-2 or TRBV6-3 and TRBJ2-7, with TRBD2 matching over 9 bases. The CDR3 is 19 residues long. With V trimmed by 0 bases and J by 2 bases, 14 bases remained unmatched. Per the germline V gene, CDR1 is MNHEY and CDR2 is SVGEGT. CDR3 in amino acids: CASSYSRREGQFLTYEQYF. CDR3 DNA: TGTGCCAGCAGTTACTCGAGGCGGGAGGGCCAATTTCTTACCTACGAGCAGTACTTC.

The chain has TRBV7-9 and TRBJ2-5; weak D call: TRBD1 (5 bases). V was cut by 5 bases and J by 4 bases, with 8 bases left in between. Germline V lookup: CDR1 SEHNR, CDR2 FQNEAQ (reference sequence). The CDR3 is 12 residues long. The CDR3 nucleotides read TGTGCCAGCAGCGTAACAGGAGAGACCCAGTACTTC. It encodes CASSVTGETQYF. Variable domain in full (rest from reference TRBV7-9 and TRBJ2-5): DTGVSQNPRHKITKRGQNVTFRCDPISEHNRLYWYRQTLGQGPEFLTYFQNEAQLEKSRLLSDRFSAERPKGSFSTLEIQRTEQGDSAMYLCASSVTGETQYFGPGTRLLVL.

V and J are TRBV6-5 and TRBJ1-5; D remains unclear. The CDR3 is 15 residues long. Trimming removed 6 bases at V and 0 bases at J, with 12 bases between. Germline V gives CDR1 MNHEY, CDR2 SVGAGI. CDR3 region: CASSLLPSSNQPQHF. The CDR3 region has the DNA TGTGCCAGCAGCCTCCTCCCGTCTAGCAATCAGCCCCAGCATTTT.

The rearrangement links TRBV5-4 to TRBJ2-2, with 8 bases matching TRBD1. This CDR3 contains 15 residues. With V trimmed by 3 bases and J by 4 bases, 5 bases remained unmatched. Germline V gene data show CDR1 as SGHNT and CDR2 as YYREEE (reference sequence). DNA of the CDR3: TGTGCCAGCAGCTGGACCGGGACAGGCACCGGGGAGCTGTTTTTT. It translates to CASSWTGTGTGELFF.

J is TRBJ2-3 and V is TRBV29-1, with D possibly being TRBD2 (5 bases). Germline V gene data show CDR1 as SQVTM and CDR2 as ANQGSEA. Trimming pared 8 bases from V and 1 base from J, leaving 16 bases between. This CDR3 is built from 14 residues. CDR3 residues: CSIAGYTGTDTQYF. The CDR3 DNA reads as TGCAGCATCGCGGGCTATACAGGCACAGATACGCAGTATTTT.

This clonotype occurred a few times. The junction shows a germline mismatch at one end, possibly a read error. This sequence joins TRBV5-1 and TRBJ2-5; D may be TRBD1 (6 bases). This CDR3 spans 13 amino acids. Looked up from germline, CDR1 is SGHRS and CDR2 is YFSETQ. In DNA form, the CDR3 reads TGTGCCAGCAGTTTAGGCCAGGGGGAGACCCAGTACTTC. Amino acid sequence: CASSLGQGETQYF.